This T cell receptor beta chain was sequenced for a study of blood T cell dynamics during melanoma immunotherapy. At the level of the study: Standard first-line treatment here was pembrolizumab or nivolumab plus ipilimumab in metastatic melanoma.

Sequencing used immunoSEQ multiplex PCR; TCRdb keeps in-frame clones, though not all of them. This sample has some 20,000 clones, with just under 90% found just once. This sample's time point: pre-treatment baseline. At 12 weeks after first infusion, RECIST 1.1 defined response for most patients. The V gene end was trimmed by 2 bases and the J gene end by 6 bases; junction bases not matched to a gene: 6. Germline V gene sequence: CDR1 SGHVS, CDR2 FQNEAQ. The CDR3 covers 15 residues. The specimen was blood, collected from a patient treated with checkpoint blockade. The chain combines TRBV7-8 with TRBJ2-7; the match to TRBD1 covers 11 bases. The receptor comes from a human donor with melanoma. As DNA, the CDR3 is TGTGCCAGCAGCTTAAAGCGGACAGGGGGCTCCGAGCAGTACTTC. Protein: CASSLKRTGGSEQYF.